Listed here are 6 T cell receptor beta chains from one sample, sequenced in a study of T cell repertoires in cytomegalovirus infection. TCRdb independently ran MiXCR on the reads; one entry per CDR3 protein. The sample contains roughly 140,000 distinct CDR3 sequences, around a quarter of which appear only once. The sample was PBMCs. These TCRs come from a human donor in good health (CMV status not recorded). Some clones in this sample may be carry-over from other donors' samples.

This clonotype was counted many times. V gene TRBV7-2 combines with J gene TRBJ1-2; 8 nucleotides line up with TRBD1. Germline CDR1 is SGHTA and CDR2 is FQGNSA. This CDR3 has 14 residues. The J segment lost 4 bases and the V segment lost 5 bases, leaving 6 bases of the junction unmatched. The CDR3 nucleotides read TGTGCCAGCAGCCCCAGGGGGCGAACCTATGGCTACACCTTC. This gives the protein CASSPRGRTYGYTF.

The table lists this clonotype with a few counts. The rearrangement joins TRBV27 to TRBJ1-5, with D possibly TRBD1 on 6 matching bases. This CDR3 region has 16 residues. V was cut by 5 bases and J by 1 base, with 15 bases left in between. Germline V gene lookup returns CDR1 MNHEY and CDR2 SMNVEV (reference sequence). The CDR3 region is CASSRASTGSNQPQHF. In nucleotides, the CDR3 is TGTGCCAGCAGTCGGGCCTCTACAGGGAGCAATCAGCCCCAGCATTTT.

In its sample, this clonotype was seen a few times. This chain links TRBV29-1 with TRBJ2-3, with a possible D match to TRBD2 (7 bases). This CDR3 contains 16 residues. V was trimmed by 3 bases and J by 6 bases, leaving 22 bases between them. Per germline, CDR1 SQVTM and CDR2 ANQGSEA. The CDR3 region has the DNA TGCAGCGTTGAGACCCTTGCGGGGGCGAAAAGGGATACGCAGTATTTT. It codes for CSVETLAGAKRDTQYF.

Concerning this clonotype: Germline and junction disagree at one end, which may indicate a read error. The CDR3 is CASSLGTSSSVGETQYF. The DNA for the CDR3 is TGTGCTAGCAGCTTAGGGACTAGCTCCTCGGTCGGGGAGACCCAGTACTTC. The chain employs TRBV7-7 and TRBJ2-5; 9 nucleotides agree with TRBD2. The CDR3 sequence is 17 residues long. Germline V gene lookup returns CDR1 SSHAT and CDR2 FNYEAQ (reference sequence).

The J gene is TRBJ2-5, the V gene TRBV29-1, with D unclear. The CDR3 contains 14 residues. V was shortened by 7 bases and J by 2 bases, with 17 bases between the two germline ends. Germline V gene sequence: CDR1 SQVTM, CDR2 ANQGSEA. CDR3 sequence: CSARLGIMQETQYF. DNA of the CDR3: TGCAGCGCCCGCTTAGGGATCATGCAAGAGACCCAGTACTTC.

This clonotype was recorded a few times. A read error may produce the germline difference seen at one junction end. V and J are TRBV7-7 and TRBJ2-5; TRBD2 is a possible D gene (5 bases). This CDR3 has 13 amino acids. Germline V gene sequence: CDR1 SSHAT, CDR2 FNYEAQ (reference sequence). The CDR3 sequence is CASSPKPGETQYF. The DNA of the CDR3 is TGTGCTAGCAGTCCTAAGCCGGGGGAGACCCAGTACTTC.